The T cell receptor beta chain described here comes from a study of human T cells and chemical hapten exposure. TCRdb independently ran MiXCR on the RACE reads; one entry per CDR3 protein. This sample has 75,000 to 100,000 distinct CDR3 sequences, with 9.5% to 15% found just once. Relative to its sample, this clonotype is medium-sized. This CDR3 spans 15 amino acids. Trimming shortened V by 3 bases and J by 5 bases, and 16 bases separated the two germline ends. Time point reported: patch test 1, 2 weeks after DPC sensitization. The treatment denotes: therapeutic diphenylcyclopropenone sensitization with weekly scalp DPC.

This TCR was recovered from a woman between 40 and 50 years old with alopecia areata. Some clones in this sample may be carry-over from other donors' samples. This material consisted of whole blood, taken in connection with sensitization to the hapten diphenylcyclopropenone (DPC). The V gene is TRBV12-3 or TRBV12-4, the J gene TRBJ1-2; D gene ambiguous. The CDR3 DNA reads as TGTGCCAGCAGTTTGATGCGAACAGCCATTTATGGCTACACCTTC. Its translation is CASSLMRTAIYGYTF.